This TCR beta chain was sequenced for a study of shared clonotypes between healthy human individuals. Findings of the study overall: Naive subsets usually exceeded memory subsets in estimated richness. Non-shared clonotypes displayed generation probabilities falling below those of clonotypes present in all four donors. Sorted-subset sequencing, rarefaction showed, was incomplete despite large depth.

To note about this clone: The antigen is unknown.

Selected positively for CCR7 and CD45RO-negative, naive CD8 cells excluded terminally differentiated effector memory CD45RA+ cells. Evenly divided among several immunoSEQ plates was the genomic DNA of each subset. The data were produced by immunoSEQ multiplex PCR, yet TCRdb's version contains in-frame clones alone and is incomplete. The sample records more than 600,000 clones, under 95% being singletons. V lost 5 bases and J 3 bases, leaving 11 bases between the germline ends. CDR1 and CDR2 from the germline V gene are KGHSH and LQKENI. This CDR3 has 13 residues. This TCR derives from a man aged 30 to 45 in good health. Material: naive CD8+ T cells sorted from blood. V is TRBV18 and J is TRBJ2-7; D perhaps matches TRBD1 (5 bases). CDR3 in DNA: TGTGCCAGCTCATTCGACAGCATCTACGAGCAGTACTTC. This encodes CASSFDSIYEQYF.